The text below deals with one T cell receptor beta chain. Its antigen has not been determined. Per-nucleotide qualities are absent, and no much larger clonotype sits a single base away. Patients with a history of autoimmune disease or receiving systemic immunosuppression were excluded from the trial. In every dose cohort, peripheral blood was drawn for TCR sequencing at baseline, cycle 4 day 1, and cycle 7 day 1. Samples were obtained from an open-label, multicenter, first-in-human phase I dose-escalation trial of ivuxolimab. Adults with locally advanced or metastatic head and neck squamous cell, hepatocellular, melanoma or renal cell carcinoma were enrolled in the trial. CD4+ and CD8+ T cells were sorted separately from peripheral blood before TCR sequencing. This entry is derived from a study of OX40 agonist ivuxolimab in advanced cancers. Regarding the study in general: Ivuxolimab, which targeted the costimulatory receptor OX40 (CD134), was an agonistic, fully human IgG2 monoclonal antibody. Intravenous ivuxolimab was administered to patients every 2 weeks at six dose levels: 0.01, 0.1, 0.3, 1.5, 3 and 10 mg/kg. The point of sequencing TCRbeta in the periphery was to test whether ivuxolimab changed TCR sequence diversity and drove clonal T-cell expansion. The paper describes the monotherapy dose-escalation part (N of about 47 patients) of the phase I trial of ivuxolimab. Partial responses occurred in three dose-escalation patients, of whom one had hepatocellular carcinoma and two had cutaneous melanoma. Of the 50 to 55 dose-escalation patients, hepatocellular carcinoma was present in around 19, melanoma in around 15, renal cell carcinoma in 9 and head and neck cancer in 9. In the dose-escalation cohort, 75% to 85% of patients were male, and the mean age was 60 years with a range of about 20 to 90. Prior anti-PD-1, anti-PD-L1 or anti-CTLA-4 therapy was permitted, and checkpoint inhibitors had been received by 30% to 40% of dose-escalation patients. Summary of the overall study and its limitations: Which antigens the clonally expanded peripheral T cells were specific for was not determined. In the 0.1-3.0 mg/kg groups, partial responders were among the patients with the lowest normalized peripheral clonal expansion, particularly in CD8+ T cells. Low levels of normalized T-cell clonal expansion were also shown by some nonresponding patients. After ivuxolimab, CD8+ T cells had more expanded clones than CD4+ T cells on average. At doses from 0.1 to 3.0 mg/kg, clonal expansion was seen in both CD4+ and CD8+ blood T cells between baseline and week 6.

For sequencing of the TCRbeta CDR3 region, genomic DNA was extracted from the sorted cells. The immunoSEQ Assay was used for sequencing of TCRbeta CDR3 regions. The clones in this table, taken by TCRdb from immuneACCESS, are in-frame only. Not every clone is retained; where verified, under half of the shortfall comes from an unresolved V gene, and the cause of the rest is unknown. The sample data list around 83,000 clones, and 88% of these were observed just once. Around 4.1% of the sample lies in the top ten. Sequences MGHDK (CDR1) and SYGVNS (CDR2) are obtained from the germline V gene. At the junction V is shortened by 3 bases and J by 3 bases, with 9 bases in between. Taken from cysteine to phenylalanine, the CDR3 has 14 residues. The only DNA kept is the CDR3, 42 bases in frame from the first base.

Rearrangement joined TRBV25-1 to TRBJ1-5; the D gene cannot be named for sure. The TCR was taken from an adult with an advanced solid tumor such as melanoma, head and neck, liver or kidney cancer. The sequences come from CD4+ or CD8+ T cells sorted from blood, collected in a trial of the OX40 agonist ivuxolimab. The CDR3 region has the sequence CASSEVDHNQPQHF. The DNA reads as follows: TGTGCCAGCAGTGAGGTAGATCACAATCAGCCCCAGCATTTT.